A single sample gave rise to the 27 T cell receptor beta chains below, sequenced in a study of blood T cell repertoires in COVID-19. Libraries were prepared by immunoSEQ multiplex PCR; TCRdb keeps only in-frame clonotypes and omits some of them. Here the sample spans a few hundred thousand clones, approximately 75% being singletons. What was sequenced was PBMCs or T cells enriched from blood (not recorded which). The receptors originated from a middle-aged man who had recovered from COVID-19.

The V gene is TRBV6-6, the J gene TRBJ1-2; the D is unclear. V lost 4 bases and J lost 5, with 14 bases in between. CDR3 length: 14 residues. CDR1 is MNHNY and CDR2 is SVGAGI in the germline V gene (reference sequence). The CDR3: CASSSSGSLYGYTF. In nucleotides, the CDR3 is TGTGCCAGCAGTTCATCAGGTTCCCTTTATGGCTACACCTTC.

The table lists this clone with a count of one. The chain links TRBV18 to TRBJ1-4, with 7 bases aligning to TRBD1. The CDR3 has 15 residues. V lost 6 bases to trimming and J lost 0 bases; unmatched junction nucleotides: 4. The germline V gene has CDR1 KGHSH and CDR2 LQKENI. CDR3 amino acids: CASSATGATNEKLFF. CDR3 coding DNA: TGTGCCAGCTCGGCAACAGGGGCAACTAATGAAAAACTGTTTTTT.

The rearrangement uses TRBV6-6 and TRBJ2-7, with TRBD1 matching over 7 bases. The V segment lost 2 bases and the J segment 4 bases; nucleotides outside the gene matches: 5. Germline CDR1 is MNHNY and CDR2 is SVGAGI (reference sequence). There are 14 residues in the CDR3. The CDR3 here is CASSYEGGAYEQYF. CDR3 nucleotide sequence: TGTGCCAGCAGTTACGAAGGGGGCGCGTACGAGCAGTACTTC.

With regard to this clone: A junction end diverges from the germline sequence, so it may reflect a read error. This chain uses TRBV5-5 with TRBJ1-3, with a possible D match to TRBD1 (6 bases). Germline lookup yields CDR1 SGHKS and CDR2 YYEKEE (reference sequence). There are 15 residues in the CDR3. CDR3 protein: CASTLGHGSGNTIYF. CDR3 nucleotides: TGTGCCAGCACCTTGGGACACGGCTCTGGAAACACCATATATTTT.

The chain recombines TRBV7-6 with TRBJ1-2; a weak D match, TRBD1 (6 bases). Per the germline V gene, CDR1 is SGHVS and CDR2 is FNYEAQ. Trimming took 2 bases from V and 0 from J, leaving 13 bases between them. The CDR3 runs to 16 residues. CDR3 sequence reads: CASSLTRTATNYGYTF. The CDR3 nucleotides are TGTGCCAGCAGCTTAACTCGGACAGCTACTAACTATGGCTACACCTTC.

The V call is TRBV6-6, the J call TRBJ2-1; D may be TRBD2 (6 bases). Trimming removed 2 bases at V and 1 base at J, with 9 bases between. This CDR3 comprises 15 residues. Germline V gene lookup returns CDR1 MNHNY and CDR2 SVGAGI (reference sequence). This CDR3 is CASSYTGVSYNEQFF. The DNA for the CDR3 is TGTGCCAGCAGTTACACGGGAGTTTCCTACAATGAGCAGTTCTTC.

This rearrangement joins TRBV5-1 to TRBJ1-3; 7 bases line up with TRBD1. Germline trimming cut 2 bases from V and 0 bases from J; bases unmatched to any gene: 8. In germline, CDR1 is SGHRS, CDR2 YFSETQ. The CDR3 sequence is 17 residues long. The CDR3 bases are TGCGCCAGCAGCTTTGCGGGACAGCCTTACTCTGGAAACACCATATATTTT. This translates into CASSFAGQPYSGNTIYF.

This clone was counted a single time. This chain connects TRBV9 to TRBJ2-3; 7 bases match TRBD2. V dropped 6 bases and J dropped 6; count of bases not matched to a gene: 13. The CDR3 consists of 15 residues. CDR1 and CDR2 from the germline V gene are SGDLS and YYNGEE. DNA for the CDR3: TGTGCCAGCAACTCGGAGGGCGGGAGTATGGATACGCAGTATTTT. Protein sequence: CASNSEGGSMDTQYF.

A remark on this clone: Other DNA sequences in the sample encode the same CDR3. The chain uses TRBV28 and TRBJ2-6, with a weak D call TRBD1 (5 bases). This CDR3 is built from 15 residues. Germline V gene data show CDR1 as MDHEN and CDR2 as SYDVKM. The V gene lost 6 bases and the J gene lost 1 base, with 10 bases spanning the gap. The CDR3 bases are TGTGCCAGCAGCTTAAGGGGTTCTGGGGCCAACGTCCTGACTTTC. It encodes CASSLRGSGANVLTF.

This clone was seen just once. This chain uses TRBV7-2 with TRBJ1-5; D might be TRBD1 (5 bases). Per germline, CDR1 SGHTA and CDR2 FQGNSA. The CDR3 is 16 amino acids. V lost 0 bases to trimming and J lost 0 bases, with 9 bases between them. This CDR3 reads CASSLAAGYSNQPQHF. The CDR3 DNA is TGTGCCAGCAGCTTAGCGGCAGGGTATAGCAATCAGCCCCAGCATTTT.

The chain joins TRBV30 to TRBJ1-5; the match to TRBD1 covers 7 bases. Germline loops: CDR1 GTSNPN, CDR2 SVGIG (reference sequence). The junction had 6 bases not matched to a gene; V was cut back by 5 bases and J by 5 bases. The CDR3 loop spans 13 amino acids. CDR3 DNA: TGTGCCTGGCAACAGGGGACGTATCAGCCCCAGCATTTT. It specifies CAWQQGTYQPQHF.

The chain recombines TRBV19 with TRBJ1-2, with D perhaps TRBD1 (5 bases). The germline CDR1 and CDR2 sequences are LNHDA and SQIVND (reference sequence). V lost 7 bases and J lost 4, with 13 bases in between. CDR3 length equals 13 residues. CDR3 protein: CASTFPGLYGYTF. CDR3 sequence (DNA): TGTGCCAGTACCTTTCCGGGACTCTATGGCTACACCTTC.

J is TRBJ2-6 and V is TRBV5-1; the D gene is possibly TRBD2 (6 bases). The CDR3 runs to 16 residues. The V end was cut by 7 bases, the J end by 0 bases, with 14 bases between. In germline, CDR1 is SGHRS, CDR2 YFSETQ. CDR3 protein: CASGKDGGSGANVLTF. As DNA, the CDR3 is TGCGCCAGCGGAAAAGACGGGGGCTCTGGGGCCAACGTCCTGACTTTC.

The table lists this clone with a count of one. The CDR3 is CASSPLQNSPLHF. The CDR3 bases are TGTGCCAGCAGCCCCCTTCAGAATTCACCCCTCCACTTT. V usage is TRBV7-9 and J usage is TRBJ1-6; unclear D gene. With 5 bases removed from V and 7 bases from J, the gap between germline ends came to 9 bases. Germline V gene sequence: CDR1 SEHNR, CDR2 FQNEAQ (reference sequence). This CDR3 region has 13 residues.

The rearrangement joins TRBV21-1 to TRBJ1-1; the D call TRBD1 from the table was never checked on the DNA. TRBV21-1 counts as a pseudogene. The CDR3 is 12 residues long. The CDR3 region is CASTPGETEAFF. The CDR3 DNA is TGTGCCAGCACCCCAGGGGAAACTGAAGCTTTCTTT.

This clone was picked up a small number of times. The CDR3 nucleotides read TGTGCCAGCAGACAGGGGGGGTCAGAGACCCAGTACTTC. Its protein is CASRQGGSETQYF. V gene TRBV7-3 combines with J gene TRBJ2-5; TRBD1 is a possible D gene (8 bases). The CDR3 is 13 amino acids. Germline values: CDR1 SGHTA, CDR2 FQGTGA. The germline V and J ends were trimmed by 6 bases and 4 bases, with 12 bases remaining between them. The full variable domain, completed using reference TRBV7-3 and TRBJ2-5, is GAGVSQTPSNKVTEKGKYVELRCDPISGHTALYWYRQSLGQGPEFLIYFQGTGAADDSGLPNDRFFAVRPEGSVSTLKIQRTERGDSAVYLCASRQGGSETQYFGPGTRLLVL.

Here the CDR3 reads CASSIREGYGYTF. CDR3 in DNA: TGTGCCAGTAGTATAAGGGAGGGATATGGCTACACCTTC. The chain combines TRBV19 with TRBJ1-2, with D unresolved. The CDR3 totals 13 residues. V lost 2 bases and J lost 5, with 9 bases in between. Per germline, CDR1 LNHDA and CDR2 SQIVND (reference sequence).

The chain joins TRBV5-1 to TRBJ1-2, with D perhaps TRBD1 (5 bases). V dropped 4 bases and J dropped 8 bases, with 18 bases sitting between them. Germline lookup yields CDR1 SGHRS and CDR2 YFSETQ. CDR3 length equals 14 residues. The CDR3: CASSRGRGEGGYTF. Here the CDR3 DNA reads TGCGCCAGCAGCCGGGGACGGGGGGAAGGCGGCTACACCTTC.

CDR3 sequence reads: CASSHLGGGRAYEQYF. CDR3 nucleotide sequence: TGTGCCAGCAGCCATCTCGGCGGGGGGAGGGCCTACGAGCAGTACTTC. This rearrangement joins TRBV3-1 (or the pseudogene TRBV3-2) to TRBJ2-7; 8 bases are shared with TRBD2. There are 16 residues in the CDR3. Per germline, CDR1 LGHDT and CDR2 YNNKEL (reference sequence). The V gene end was trimmed by 3 bases and the J gene end by 2 bases; junction bases not matched to a gene: 9.

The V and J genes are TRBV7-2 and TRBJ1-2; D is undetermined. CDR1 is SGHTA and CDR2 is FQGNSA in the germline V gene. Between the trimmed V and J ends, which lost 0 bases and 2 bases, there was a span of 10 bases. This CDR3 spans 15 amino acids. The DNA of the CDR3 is TGTGCCAGCAGCTTAGCCGCGGGAACCAACTATGGCTACACCTTC. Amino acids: CASSLAAGTNYGYTF. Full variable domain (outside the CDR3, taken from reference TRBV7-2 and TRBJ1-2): GAGVSQSPSNKVTEKGKDVELRCDPISGHTALYWYRQSLGQGLEFLIYFQGNSAPDKSGLPSDRFSAERTGGSVSTLTIQRTQQEDSAVYLCASSLAAGTNYGYTFGSGTRLTVV.

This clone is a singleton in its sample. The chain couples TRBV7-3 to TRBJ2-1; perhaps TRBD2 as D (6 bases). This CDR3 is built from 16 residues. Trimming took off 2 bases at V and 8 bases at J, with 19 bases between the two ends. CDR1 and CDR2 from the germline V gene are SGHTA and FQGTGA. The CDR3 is CASSLGISGEVDEQFF. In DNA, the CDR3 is TGTGCCAGCAGCTTAGGGATTAGCGGCGAGGTGGATGAGCAGTTCTTC.

The CDR3 DNA is TGTGCCAGCAGCTACAGCAGGGTCCGCTACGAGCAGTACTTC. Protein sequence: CASSYSRVRYEQYF. V is TRBV11-2 and J is TRBJ2-7; D is possibly TRBD1 (5 bases). Per germline, CDR1 SGHAT and CDR2 FQNNGV. CDR3 length: 14 amino acids. Trimming shortened V by 4 bases and J by 3 bases, and 13 bases separated the two germline ends.

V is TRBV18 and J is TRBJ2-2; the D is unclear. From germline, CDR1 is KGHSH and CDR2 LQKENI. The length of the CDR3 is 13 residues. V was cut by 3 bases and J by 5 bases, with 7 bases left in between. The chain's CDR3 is CASSPSFTGELFF. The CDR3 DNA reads TGTGCCAGCTCACCGAGCTTTACCGGGGAGCTGTTTTTT.

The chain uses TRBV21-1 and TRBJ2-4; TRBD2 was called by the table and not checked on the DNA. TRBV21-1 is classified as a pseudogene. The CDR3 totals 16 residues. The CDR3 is CASSKSFGGTKNIQYF. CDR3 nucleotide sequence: TGTGCCAGCAGCAAATCTTTCGGCGGTACAAAAAACATTCAGTACTTC.

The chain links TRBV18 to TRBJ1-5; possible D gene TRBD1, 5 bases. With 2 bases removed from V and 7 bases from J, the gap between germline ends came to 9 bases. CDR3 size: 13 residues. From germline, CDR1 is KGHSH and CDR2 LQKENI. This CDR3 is CASSPWGGQPQHF. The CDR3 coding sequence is TGTGCCAGCTCACCATGGGGGGGACAGCCCCAGCATTTT.

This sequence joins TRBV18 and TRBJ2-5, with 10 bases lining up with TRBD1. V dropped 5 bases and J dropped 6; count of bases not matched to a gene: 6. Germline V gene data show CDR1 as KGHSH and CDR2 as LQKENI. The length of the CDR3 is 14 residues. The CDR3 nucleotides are TGTGCCAGCTCAGGGGACAGGGGAGGAAAGACCCAGTACTTC. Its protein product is CASSGDRGGKTQYF.

The CDR3 coding sequence is TGTGCCAGCAGCTTCGGACAGTCCTACGAGCAGTACTTC. Translating it yields CASSFGQSYEQYF. The gene calls are TRBV5-6 and TRBJ2-7; a possible D gene is TRBD1 (6 bases). CDR1 is SGHDT and CDR2 is YYEEEE in the germline V gene. The V end was cut by 2 bases, the J end by 1 base, with 7 bases between. CDR3 length equals 13 residues.